The 12 T cell receptor beta chains reported below all come from one sample, sequenced in a study of T cells after posttransplantation cyclophosphamide. Some clones are missing from TCRdb's copy, which holds only in-frame ones; the method was immunoSEQ multiplex PCR. The repertoire holds tens of thousands of clones, with roughly 83% as singletons. The sequenced sample was PBMCs. These receptors were collected from a woman in her fifties or sixties with a blood cancer, CMV-positive, and with a related stem cell donor.

The rearrangement links TRBV6-5 to TRBJ2-1, with D uncertain. The CDR3 totals 12 residues. V lost 5 bases, J lost 5 bases, and 7 bases lay in between. Germline V gene lookup returns CDR1 MNHEY and CDR2 SVGAGI. The CDR3 here is CASSGFDNEQFF. The CDR3 bases are TGTGCCAGCAGTGGCTTCGACAATGAGCAGTTCTTC.

This chain connects TRBV19 to TRBJ2-1; D is possibly TRBD2 (6 bases). CDR1 and CDR2 (germline): LNHDA, SQIVND (reference sequence). Trimming stripped 5 bases from V and 4 bases from J, with 18 bases between. This CDR3 spans 16 amino acids. The CDR3 loop is CASSPSWDFTYNEQFF. The CDR3 region has the DNA TGTGCCAGTAGTCCCTCTTGGGACTTTACTTACAATGAGCAGTTCTTC.

V is TRBV7-9 and J is TRBJ2-5, with a possible D match to TRBD2 (6 bases). Germline V gives CDR1 SEHNR, CDR2 FQNEAQ (reference sequence). The CDR3 is 17 amino acids. Trimming shortened V by 7 bases and J by 3 bases, and 24 bases separated the two germline ends. Here the CDR3 DNA reads TGTGCCAGCACCCCATCCCCGTCGAGCGGGTCGAAAGAGACCCAGTACTTC. Its translation: CASTPSPSSGSKETQYF.

The rearrangement uses TRBV2 and TRBJ1-5; D call uncertain. The V gene lost 4 bases and the J gene lost 7 bases, with 11 bases spanning the gap. The CDR3 is 13 amino acids. CDR1 and CDR2 (germline): SNHLY, FYNNEI. The CDR3 DNA is TGTGCCAGCAGTGCCGAGGGTTTCCAGCCCCAGCATTTT. This encodes CASSAEGFQPQHF.

This chain links TRBV19 with TRBJ2-1, with a weak D call TRBD2 (6 bases). Germline V CDR1 and CDR2: LNHDA, SQIVND (reference sequence). Trimming left V 2 bases short and J 3 bases short, with 11 bases between. The CDR3 loop spans 15 amino acids. The CDR3 sequence: CASSITAGLYNEQFF. The CDR3 coding sequence is TGTGCCAGTAGTATAACCGCGGGACTCTACAATGAGCAGTTCTTC. The complete variable domain, with remaining parts taken from reference TRBV19 and TRBJ2-1, reads DGGITQSPKYLFRKEGQNVTLSCEQNLNHDAMYWYRQDPGQGLRLIYYSQIVNDFQKGDIAEGYSVSREKKESFPLTVTSAQKNPTAFYLCASSITAGLYNEQFFGPGTRLTVL.

The V and J genes are TRBV6-5 and TRBJ1-1, with D possibly matching TRBD1 (5 bases). The CDR3 is 15 residues long. V lost 0 bases, J lost 3 bases, and 11 bases lay in between. The germline gives CDR1 MNHEY, CDR2 SVGAGI. The CDR3 spells CASSYSVRGYTEAFF. CDR3 nucleotide sequence: TGTGCCAGCAGTTACTCCGTGCGGGGCTACACTGAAGCTTTCTTT.

This clone was detected a few times. The rearrangement joins TRBV29-1 to TRBJ1-1; TRBD1 matches at 7 bases. The CDR3 runs 11 residues. J lost 7 bases, V lost 4 bases, and 3 bases had no gene match. Germline V CDR1 and CDR2: SQVTM, ANQGSEA. The CDR3 DNA reads TGCAGCGTTGGCTACAGGGGTGAAGCTTTCTTT. Translated: CSVGYRGEAFF.

J is TRBJ2-5 and V is TRBV6-1, with 7 bases aligning to TRBD1. The CDR3 is 15 amino acids. Per the germline V gene, CDR1 is MNHNS and CDR2 is SASEGT. Losses at the gene ends were 7 bases for V and 5 bases for J; bases not matched to a gene: 13. The CDR3 bases are TGTGCCAGCACTCCACTGACAGGGAGTCATGAGACCCAGTACTTC. Translated, it gives CASTPLTGSHETQYF.

On this clone: One junction end disagrees with the germline gene, perhaps due to a read error. Other DNA variants within this sample encode the same CDR3. The rearrangement uses TRBV19 and TRBJ1-5; 7 bases are a match to TRBD1. The length of the CDR3 is 13 residues. Germline loops: CDR1 LNHDA, CDR2 SQIVND (reference sequence). CDR3 DNA sequence: TGCGCCAGTAGTATATCCAGGGGGCAGCCCCAGCATTTT. Translated: CASSISRGQPQHF. The full variable domain, with the rest looked up from reference TRBV19 and TRBJ1-5, is DGGITQSPKYLFRKEGQNVTLSCEQNLNHDAMYWYRQDPGQGLRLIYYSQIVNDFQKGDIAEGYSVSREKKESFPLTVTSAQKNPTAFYLCASSISRGQPQHFGDGTRLSIL.

V and J are TRBV4-1 and TRBJ1-5; no clear D gene. The CDR3 length is 16 residues. Germline V gives CDR1 MGHRA, CDR2 YSYEKL. The ends were cut back, 4 bases at V and 0 bases at J, with 13 bases in the middle. The CDR3 sequence: CASSLRSGPSNQPQHF. CDR3 sequence (DNA): TGCGCCAGCAGCCTCCGCAGCGGCCCTAGCAATCAGCCCCAGCATTTT.

The gene calls are TRBV27 and TRBJ1-2; 10 bases align to TRBD1. The CDR3 runs 14 residues. Germline assignment: CDR1 MNHEY and CDR2 SMNVEV (reference sequence). V was clipped by 9 bases and J by 7 bases; unmatched bases: 11. CDR3: CASKTGTGVFGYTF. The CDR3 DNA reads as TGTGCCAGTAAAACCGGGACAGGGGTATTTGGCTACACCTTC.

This clone was recorded only once. This chain links TRBV6-5 with TRBJ2-3, with D unclear. The CDR3 covers 11 residues. Germline V CDR1 and CDR2: MNHEY, SVGAGI. Trimming stripped 3 bases from V and 8 bases from J, with 6 bases between. Written as DNA, the CDR3 is TGTGCCAGCAGTTATCTCGGTACGCAGTATTTT. Translation: CASSYLGTQYF.